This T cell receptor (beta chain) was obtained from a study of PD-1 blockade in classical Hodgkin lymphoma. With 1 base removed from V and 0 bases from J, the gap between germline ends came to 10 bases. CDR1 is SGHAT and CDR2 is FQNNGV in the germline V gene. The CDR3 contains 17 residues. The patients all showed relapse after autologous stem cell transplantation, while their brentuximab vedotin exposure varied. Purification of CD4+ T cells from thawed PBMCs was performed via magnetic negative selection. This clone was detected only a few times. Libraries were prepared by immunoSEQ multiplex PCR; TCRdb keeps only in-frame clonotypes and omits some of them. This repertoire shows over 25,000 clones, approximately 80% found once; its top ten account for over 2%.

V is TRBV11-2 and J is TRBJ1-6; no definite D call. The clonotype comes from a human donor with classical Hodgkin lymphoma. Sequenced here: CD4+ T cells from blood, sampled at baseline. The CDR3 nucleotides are TGTGCCAGCAGCTTAGTCGCAGAGAGCTCCTATAATTCACCCCTCCACTTT. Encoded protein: CASSLVAESSYNSPLHF.